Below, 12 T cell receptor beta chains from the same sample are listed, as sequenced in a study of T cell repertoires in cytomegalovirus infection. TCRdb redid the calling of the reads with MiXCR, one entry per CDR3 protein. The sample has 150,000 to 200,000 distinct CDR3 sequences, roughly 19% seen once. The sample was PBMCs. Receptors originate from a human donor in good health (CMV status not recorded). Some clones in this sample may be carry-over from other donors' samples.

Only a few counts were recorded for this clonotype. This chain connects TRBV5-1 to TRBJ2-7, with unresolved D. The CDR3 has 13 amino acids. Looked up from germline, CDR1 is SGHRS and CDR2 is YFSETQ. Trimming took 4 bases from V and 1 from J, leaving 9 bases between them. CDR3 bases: TGCGCCAGCAGCCCCTTAGGGTCCTACGAGCAGTACTTC. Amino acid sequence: CASSPLGSYEQYF. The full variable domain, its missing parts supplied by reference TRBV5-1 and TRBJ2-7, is KAGVTQTPRYLIKTRGQQVTLSCSPISGHRSVSWYQQTPGQGLQFLFEYFSETQRNKGNFPGRFSGRQFSNSRSEMNVSTLELGDSALYLCASSPLGSYEQYFGPGTRLTVT.

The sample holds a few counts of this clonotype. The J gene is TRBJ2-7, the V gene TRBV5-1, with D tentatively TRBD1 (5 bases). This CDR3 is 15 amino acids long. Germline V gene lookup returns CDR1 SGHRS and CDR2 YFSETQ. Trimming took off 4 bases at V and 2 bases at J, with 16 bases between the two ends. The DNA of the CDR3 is TGCGCCAGCAGCGCTGGGGCGGAATGGACCTACGAGCAGTACTTC. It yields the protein CASSAGAEWTYEQYF.

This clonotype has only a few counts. The CDR3 DNA follows: TGCAGTGCTAGAGACCCCTTATACAGGGGTGAAGGCACTGAAGCTTTCTTT. Protein sequence: CSARDPLYRGEGTEAFF. This sequence joins TRBV20-1 and TRBJ1-1; 7 bases agree with TRBD1. CDR3 size: 17 residues. Losses at the gene ends were 0 bases for V and 4 bases for J; bases not matched to a gene: 14. In germline, CDR1 is DFQATT, CDR2 SNEGSKA (reference sequence).

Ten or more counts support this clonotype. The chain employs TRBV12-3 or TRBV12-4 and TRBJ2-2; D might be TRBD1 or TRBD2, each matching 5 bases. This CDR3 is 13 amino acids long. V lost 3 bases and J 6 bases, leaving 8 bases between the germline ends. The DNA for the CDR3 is TGTGCCAGCAGTTTCCTGGGACCCGGGGAGCTGTTTTTT. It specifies CASSFLGPGELFF.

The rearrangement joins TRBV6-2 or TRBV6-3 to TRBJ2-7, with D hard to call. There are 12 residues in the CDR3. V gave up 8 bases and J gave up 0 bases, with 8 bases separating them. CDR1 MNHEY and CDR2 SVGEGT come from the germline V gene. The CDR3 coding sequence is TGTGCCAGCGGGAAGGACTCCTACGAGCAGTACTTC. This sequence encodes CASGKDSYEQYF.

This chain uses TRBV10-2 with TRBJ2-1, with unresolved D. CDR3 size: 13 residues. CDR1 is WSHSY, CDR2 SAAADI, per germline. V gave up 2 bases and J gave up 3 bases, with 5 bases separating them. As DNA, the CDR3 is TGCGCCAGCAGTGAGGTCATCTACAATGAGCAGTTCTTC. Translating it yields CASSEVIYNEQFF.

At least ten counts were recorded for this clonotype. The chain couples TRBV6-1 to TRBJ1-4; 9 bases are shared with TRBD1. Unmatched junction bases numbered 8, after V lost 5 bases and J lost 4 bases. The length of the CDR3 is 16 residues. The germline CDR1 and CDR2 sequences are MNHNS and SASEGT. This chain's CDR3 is CASSPIQGAYNEKLFF. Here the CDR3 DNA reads TGTGCCAGCAGTCCAATACAGGGGGCGTATAATGAAAAACTGTTTTTT.

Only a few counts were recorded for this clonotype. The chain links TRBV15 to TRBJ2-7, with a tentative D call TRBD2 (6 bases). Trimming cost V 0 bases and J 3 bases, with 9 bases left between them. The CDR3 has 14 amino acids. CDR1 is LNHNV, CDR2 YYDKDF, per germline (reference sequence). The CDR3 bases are TGTGCCACCAGCAGAGATTTCGGGGGCTACGAGCAGTACTTC. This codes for CATSRDFGGYEQYF. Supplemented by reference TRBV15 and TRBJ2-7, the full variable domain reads DAMVIQNPRYQVTQFGKPVTLSCSQTLNHNVMYWYQQKSSQAPKLLFHYYDKDFNNEADTPDNFQSRRPNTSFCFLDIRSPGLGDTAMYLCATSRDFGGYEQYFGPGTRLTVT.

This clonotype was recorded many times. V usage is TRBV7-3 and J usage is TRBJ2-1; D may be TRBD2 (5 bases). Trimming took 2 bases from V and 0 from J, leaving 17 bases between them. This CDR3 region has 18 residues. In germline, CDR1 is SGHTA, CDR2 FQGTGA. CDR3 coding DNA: TGTGCCAGCAGCTTAGGGGTCGGCGGGTCAAGCTCCTACAATGAGCAGTTCTTC. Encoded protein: CASSLGVGGSSSYNEQFF.

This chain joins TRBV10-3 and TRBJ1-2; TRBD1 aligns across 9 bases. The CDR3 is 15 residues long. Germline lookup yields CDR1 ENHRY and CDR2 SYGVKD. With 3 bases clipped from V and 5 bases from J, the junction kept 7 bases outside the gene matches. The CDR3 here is CAISDTDRGPYGYTF. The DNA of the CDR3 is TGTGCCATCAGTGACACGGACAGGGGACCTTATGGCTACACCTTC.

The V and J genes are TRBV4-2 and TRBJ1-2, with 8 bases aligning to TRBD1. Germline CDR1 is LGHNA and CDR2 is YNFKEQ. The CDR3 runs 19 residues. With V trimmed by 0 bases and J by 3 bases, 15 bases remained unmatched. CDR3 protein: CASSQDSAGGTSRDYGYTF. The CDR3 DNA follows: TGTGCCAGCAGCCAAGATTCTGCAGGGGGCACATCAAGGGACTATGGCTACACCTTC.

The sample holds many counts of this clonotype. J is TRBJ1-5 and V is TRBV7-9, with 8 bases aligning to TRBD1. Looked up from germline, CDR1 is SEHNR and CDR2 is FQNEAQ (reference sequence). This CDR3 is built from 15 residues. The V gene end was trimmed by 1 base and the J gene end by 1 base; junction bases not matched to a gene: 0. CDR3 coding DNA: TGTGCCAGCAGCTTAGGGACAGGGAGCAATCAGCCCCAGCATTTT. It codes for CASSLGTGSNQPQHF.